One and the same sample provided the 6 T cell receptor beta chains below, sequenced in a study of shared clonotypes between healthy human individuals. Clones were sequenced by immunoSEQ multiplex PCR, and TCRdb holds only the in-frame ones, with some missing. The sample holds fewer than 1.6 million clones, approximately 98.5% seen once. The source material was naive CD4+ T cells sorted from blood. Regarding subset: CD45RA+ positively selected. The receptors shown here come from a man aged 25-40 years in good health.

This chain uses TRBV6-5 with TRBJ1-2; no clear D. CDR1 is MNHEY and CDR2 is SVGAGI in the germline V gene. CDR3 length: 12 amino acids. V dropped 6 bases and J dropped 4 bases, with 9 bases sitting between them. Here the CDR3 reads CASSSKVYGYTF. DNA for the CDR3: TGTGCCAGCAGCTCAAAAGTCTATGGCTACACCTTC.

This chain joins TRBV13 and TRBJ2-1, with 8 positions matching TRBD2. CDR1 PRHDT and CDR2 FYEKMQ come from the germline V gene (reference sequence). CDR3 size: 16 residues. With 4 bases clipped from V and 2 bases from J, the junction kept 7 bases outside the gene matches. The chain's CDR3 is CASSSLSGDPYNEQFF. CDR3 bases: TGTGCCAGCAGCTCCCTTAGCGGGGACCCCTACAATGAGCAGTTCTTC.

The V and J genes are TRBV7-2 and TRBJ1-4; 9 bases map to TRBD1. The CDR3 has 17 amino acids. CDR1 and CDR2 (germline): SGHTA, FQGNSA. V dropped 5 bases and J dropped 11; count of bases not matched to a gene: 18. The CDR3 spells CASSNQPRTGGRGKLFF. CDR3 nucleotide sequence: TGTGCCAGCAGCAACCAACCCCGCACAGGGGGCCGGGGGAAACTGTTTTTT.

Here the CDR3 reads CASSDSSQGGHGNEQFF. In DNA, the CDR3 is TGTGCCAGCAGTGACTCGAGCCAGGGGGGACACGGCAATGAGCAGTTCTTC. The chain is built from TRBV6-4 and TRBJ2-1, with D perhaps TRBD1 (7 bases). CDR1 and CDR2 from the germline V gene are MRHNA and SNTAGT. Trimming left V 0 bases short and J 6 bases short, with 18 bases between. This CDR3 spans 17 amino acids.

The chain recombines TRBV18 with TRBJ2-7; TRBD2 might be the D (5 bases). The CDR3 runs 13 residues. Germline CDR1 and CDR2: KGHSH and LQKENI. Trimming removed 4 bases from V and 4 bases from J, with 11 bases in between. The CDR3 reads CASSLDEGYEQYF. CDR3 coding DNA: TGTGCCAGCTCACTAGACGAGGGTTACGAGCAGTACTTC.

This chain joins TRBV2 and TRBJ2-7; a possible D gene is TRBD1 (5 bases). The CDR3 contains 15 residues. Germline assignment: CDR1 SNHLY and CDR2 FYNNEI. V lost 2 bases, J lost 3 bases, and 14 bases lay in between. CDR3 loop: CASSESGAGHYEQYF. CDR3 coding DNA: TGTGCCAGCAGTGAATCTGGGGCAGGGCACTACGAGCAGTACTTC.